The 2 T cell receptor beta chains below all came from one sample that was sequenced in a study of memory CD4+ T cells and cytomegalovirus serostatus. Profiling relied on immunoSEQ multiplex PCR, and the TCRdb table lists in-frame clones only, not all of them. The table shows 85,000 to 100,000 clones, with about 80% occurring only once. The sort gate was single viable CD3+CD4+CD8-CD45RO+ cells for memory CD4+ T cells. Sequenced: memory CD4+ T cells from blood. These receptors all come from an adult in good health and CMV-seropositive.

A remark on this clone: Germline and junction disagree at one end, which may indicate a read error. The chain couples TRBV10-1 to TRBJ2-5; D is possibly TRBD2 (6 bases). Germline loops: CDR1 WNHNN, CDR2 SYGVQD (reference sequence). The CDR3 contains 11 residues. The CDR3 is CAAASLTSSHF. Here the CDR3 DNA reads TGCGCCGCAGCCTCCTTGACTAGTTCGCACTTC.

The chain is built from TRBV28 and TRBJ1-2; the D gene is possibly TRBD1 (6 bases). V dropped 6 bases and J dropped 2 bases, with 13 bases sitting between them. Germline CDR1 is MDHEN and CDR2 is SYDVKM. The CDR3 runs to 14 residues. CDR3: CASREVGGNYGYTF. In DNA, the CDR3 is TGTGCCAGCAGGGAAGTGGGGGGCAACTATGGCTACACCTTC.